The 5 T cell receptor beta chains in this list originate from one sample, sequenced in a study of cytomegalovirus exposure and HLA in healthy donors. It was with 60 Vbeta and 13 Jbeta primers that the PCR ran. Assay used: immunoSEQ multiplex PCR; TCRdb lists only in-frame clones, some missing. The record lists around 100,000 clones, of which the ten most abundant hold about 0.59%. The sample taken for sequencing was PBMCs. The receptor source for this set is a man aged 45-60 years in good health and CMV-seronegative.

The chain is built from TRBV7-6 and TRBJ2-7; TRBD1 might be the D (6 bases). The germline CDR1 and CDR2 sequences are SGHVS and FNYEAQ. Trimming left V 0 bases short and J 11 bases short, with 14 bases between. The CDR3 totals 13 residues. The CDR3 nucleotides are TGTGCCAGCAGCTTAGCACAACAGGGAGTGAAGTACTTC. Its protein is CASSLAQQGVKYF.

The gene calls are TRBV7-2 and TRBJ2-7; 7 bases fit TRBD1. The germline V gene has CDR1 SGHTA and CDR2 FQGNSA. The CDR3 consists of 16 residues. The V segment lost 5 bases and the J segment 5 bases; nucleotides outside the gene matches: 15. The CDR3 region is CASSTFPGTVRNEQYF. The CDR3 region has the DNA TGTGCCAGCAGCACATTTCCTGGGACAGTTAGAAACGAGCAGTACTTC.

The V gene is TRBV29-1, the J gene TRBJ1-1, with a tentative D call TRBD1 (6 bases). The V end lost 4 bases, the J end lost 4 bases, and 16 bases lay between the germline ends. CDR1 and CDR2 from the germline V gene are SQVTM and ANQGSEA. CDR3 length: 14 residues. DNA for the CDR3: TGCAGCGTTGTGATTCAGGCAGGGGCCACTGAAGCTTTCTTT. This codes for CSVVIQAGATEAFF.

This chain joins TRBV7-9 and TRBJ1-2; 7 nucleotides agree with TRBD1. The V gene's germline CDR1 is SEHNR and CDR2 FQNEAQ (reference sequence). The CDR3 is 15 amino acids. V trimming: 1 base; J trimming: 7 bases; junction bases outside the gene matches: 9. This CDR3 is CASSLETGIISGYTF. In DNA, the CDR3 is TGTGCCAGCAGCTTAGAGACAGGGATTATCTCTGGCTACACCTTC.

The chain employs TRBV20-1 and TRBJ2-1; TRBD2 aligns across 9 bases. Germline trimming cut 7 bases from V and 10 bases from J; bases unmatched to any gene: 5. Germline V CDR1 and CDR2: DFQATT, SNEGSKA (reference sequence). This CDR3 is built from 11 residues. The CDR3 DNA reads as TGCAGTGTAGCGGGAGCCGCCGAGCAGTTCTTC. This codes for CSVAGAAEQFF.